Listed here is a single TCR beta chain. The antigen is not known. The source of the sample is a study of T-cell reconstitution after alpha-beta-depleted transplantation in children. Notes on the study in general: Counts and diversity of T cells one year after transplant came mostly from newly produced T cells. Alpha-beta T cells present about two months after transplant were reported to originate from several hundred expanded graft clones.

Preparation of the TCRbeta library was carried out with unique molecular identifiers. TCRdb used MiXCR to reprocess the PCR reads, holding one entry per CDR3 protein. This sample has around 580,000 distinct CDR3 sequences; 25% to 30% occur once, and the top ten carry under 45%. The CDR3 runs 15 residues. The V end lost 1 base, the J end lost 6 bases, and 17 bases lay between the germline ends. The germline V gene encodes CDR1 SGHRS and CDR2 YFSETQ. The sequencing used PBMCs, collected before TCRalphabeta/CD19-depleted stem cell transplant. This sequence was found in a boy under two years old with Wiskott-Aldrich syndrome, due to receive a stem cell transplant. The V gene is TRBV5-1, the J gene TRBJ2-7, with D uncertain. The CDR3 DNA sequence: TGCGCCAGCAGCTTGCTGTCGGGTGACCAAGGCGAGCAGTACTTC. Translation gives CASSLLSGDQGEQYF. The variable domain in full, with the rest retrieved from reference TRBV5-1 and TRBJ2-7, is KAGVTQTPRYLIKTRGQQVTLSCSPISGHRSVSWYQQTPGQGLQFLFEYFSETQRNKGNFPGRFSGRQFSNSRSEMNVSTLELGDSALYLCASSLLSGDQGEQYFGPGTRLTVT.